Below, 25 T cell receptor beta chains from the same sample are listed, as sequenced in a study of blood T cell repertoires in COVID-19. Measured with immunoSEQ multiplex PCR; TCRdb has only the in-frame clones, and not every one. Seen here are around 330,000 clones, 90% observed once, and the top ten hold 2.6%. The specimen sequenced was PBMCs or T cells enriched from blood (not recorded which). These receptors were obtained from a man in his 60s who had recovered from COVID-19.

This clone was seen once. The chain combines TRBV6-5 with TRBJ1-1; 12 positions agree with TRBD1. The V and J ends lost 8 bases and 5 bases, in that order; junction bases with no gene match: 3. CDR3 length equals 13 residues. The germline V gene encodes CDR1 MNHEY and CDR2 SVGAGI. The CDR3 spells CASRDRGQTEAFF. CDR3 DNA: TGTGCCAGCCGGGACAGGGGGCAAACTGAAGCTTTCTTT.

The chain combines TRBV18 with TRBJ1-2; 11 bases map to TRBD1. This CDR3 has 16 amino acids. In germline, CDR1 is KGHSH, CDR2 LQKENI. The J segment lost 4 bases and the V segment lost 8 bases, leaving 12 bases of the junction unmatched. The CDR3 DNA sequence: TGTGCCAGCCTGCCTACCGGACAGGGGGCCGCCTATGGCTACACCTTC. Its translation is CASLPTGQGAAYGYTF.

V gene TRBV19 combines with J gene TRBJ2-5, with D perhaps TRBD1 (6 bases). CDR1 and CDR2 from the germline V gene are LNHDA and SQIVND (reference sequence). V shed 6 bases and J shed 5 bases, with 19 bases lying between them. This CDR3 has 15 amino acids. CDR3 loop: CASRQSTGSTETQYF. In nucleotides, the CDR3 is TGTGCCAGTAGACAATCGACAGGTTCGACGGAGACCCAGTACTTC.

This chain uses TRBV7-3 with TRBJ1-2; no reliable D call. This CDR3 has 13 amino acids. The germline V gene has CDR1 SGHTA and CDR2 FQGTGA. V lost 1 base and J lost 5, with 8 bases in between. CDR3 nucleotides: TGTGCCAGCAGCTTAAACGGGGAATATGGCTACACCTTC. Translation gives CASSLNGEYGYTF.

This chain connects TRBV10-2 to TRBJ1-2, with 7 bases matching TRBD1. The CDR3 is made up of 17 amino acids. The germline CDR1 and CDR2 sequences are WSHSY and SAAADI. V trimming: 4 bases; J trimming: 5 bases; junction bases outside the gene matches: 16. CDR3 residues: CASSVFQWTGDDYGYTF. DNA for the CDR3: TGCGCCAGCAGTGTTTTCCAATGGACAGGCGACGATTATGGCTACACCTTC.

The chain combines TRBV5-4 with TRBJ1-1, with TRBD1 matching over 8 bases. Germline trimming cut 4 bases from V and 5 bases from J; bases unmatched to any gene: 7. The CDR3 covers 14 residues. CDR1 is SGHNT and CDR2 is YYREEE in the germline V gene (reference sequence). This CDR3 is CASSTKTGETEAFF. The CDR3 DNA sequence: TGTGCCAGCAGCACCAAGACAGGGGAGACTGAAGCTTTCTTT.

The chain employs TRBV5-1 and TRBJ1-1; maybe TRBD1 (5 bases). The germline V gene encodes CDR1 SGHRS and CDR2 YFSETQ. The V end lost 5 bases, the J end lost 1 base, and 15 bases lay between the germline ends. CDR3 length: 15 amino acids. CDR3 DNA: TGCGCCAGCAGGCCGTTGGGGGGAACGAACACTGAAGCTTTCTTT. Translation gives CASRPLGGTNTEAFF.

This clone has just a few counts. This CDR3 is also generated by other DNA sequences in the sample. The chain recombines TRBV3-1 (or the pseudogene TRBV3-2) with TRBJ2-6; D unresolved. Trimming removed 2 bases from V and 2 bases from J, with 4 bases in between. CDR3 length: 14 amino acids. Germline V CDR1 and CDR2: LGHDT, YNNKEL (reference sequence). Written as DNA, the CDR3 is TGTGCCAGCAGCCAATCGGCTGGGGCCAACGTCCTGACTTTC. Translating gives CASSQSAGANVLTF.

This sequence joins TRBV10-3 and TRBJ2-3; TRBD2 matches 13 bases. The germline gives CDR1 ENHRY, CDR2 SYGVKD. The CDR3 consists of 14 residues. Trimming removed 10 bases from V and 5 bases from J; junction bases left unmatched: 6. The CDR3 DNA follows: TGTGCCACCGGACTAGCGGGAGTGTTAGATACGCAGTATTTT. Its translation: CATGLAGVLDTQYF.

The CDR3: CASSRTSGGHNEQFF. CDR3 bases: TGTGCCAGCAGCCGGACTAGCGGGGGTCATAATGAGCAGTTCTTC. V gene TRBV9 combines with J gene TRBJ2-1; TRBD2 agrees at 13 bases. Germline V lookup: CDR1 SGDLS, CDR2 YYNGEE. V lost 4 bases, J lost 7 bases, and 5 bases stayed unmatched. The CDR3 has 15 residues.

Here the CDR3 DNA reads TGTGCCAGCACGGGACAGAAGAACACTGAAGCTTTCTTT. Its translation: CASTGQKNTEAFF. The V and J genes are TRBV2 and TRBJ1-1, with 7 bases matching TRBD1. CDR1 and CDR2 (germline): SNHLY, FYNNEI. Trimming removed 7 bases from V and 1 base from J; junction bases left unmatched: 3. CDR3 length: 13 amino acids.

The rearrangement joins TRBV7-9 to TRBJ2-7, with TRBD1 matching 8 bases. Trimming removed 2 bases from V and 0 bases from J; junction bases left unmatched: 6. The CDR3 contains 16 residues. In germline, CDR1 is SEHNR, CDR2 FQNEAQ (reference sequence). The CDR3 spells CASSLNTGGPSYEQYF. CDR3 DNA: TGTGCCAGCAGCTTAAATACAGGGGGACCCTCCTACGAGCAGTACTTC.

The chain joins TRBV7-9 to TRBJ2-1; 7 bases are shared with TRBD2. The germline V gene encodes CDR1 SEHNR and CDR2 FQNEAQ (reference sequence). This CDR3 has 13 amino acids. V was clipped by 1 base and J by 9 bases; unmatched bases: 3. The CDR3 sequence is CASSLGLAGEQFF. The DNA of the CDR3 is TGTGCCAGCAGCTTAGGACTAGCAGGTGAGCAGTTCTTC.

CDR3 loop: CASSPPQRSGATDTQYF. As DNA, the CDR3 is TGTGCCAGCAGCCCGCCCCAGAGGTCAGGGGCCACAGATACGCAGTATTTT. This chain connects TRBV4-2 to TRBJ2-3; possibly TRBD1 for D (6 bases). The CDR3 is 17 residues long. V was cut by 4 bases and J by 2 bases, with 19 bases left in between. Looked up from germline, CDR1 is LGHNA and CDR2 is YNFKEQ.

The chain combines TRBV25-1 with TRBJ2-2; TRBD2 agrees at 9 bases. Germline V gene lookup returns CDR1 MGHDK and CDR2 SYGVNS. The CDR3 contains 17 residues. The V segment lost 2 bases and the J segment 7 bases; nucleotides outside the gene matches: 11. The CDR3 sequence: CASSELGIAGVVGELFF. The CDR3 DNA sequence: TGTGCCAGCAGTGAACTGGGAATAGCGGGAGTGGTCGGGGAGCTGTTTTTT.

The chain has TRBV19 and TRBJ2-7, with D possibly TRBD1 on 5 matching bases. The CDR3 has 13 residues. Deletions cut 1 base from V and 5 bases from J, with 9 bases between. Germline V lookup: CDR1 LNHDA, CDR2 SQIVND (reference sequence). The CDR3 loop reads CASSIGAGNEQYF. CDR3 bases: TGTGCCAGTAGTATAGGCGCAGGGAACGAGCAGTACTTC.

The chain carries TRBV4-1 and TRBJ2-1; the D gene is possibly TRBD2 (6 bases). The CDR3 has 16 residues. CDR1 and CDR2 from the germline V gene are MGHRA and YSYEKL. Trimming removed 6 bases from V and 1 base from J, with 16 bases in between. This chain's CDR3 is CASRPGAVASYNEQFF. As DNA, the CDR3 is TGCGCCAGCAGGCCGGGAGCGGTCGCGTCCTACAATGAGCAGTTCTTC.

The CDR3: CASSSTGTNEKLFF. The DNA of the CDR3 is TGTGCCAGCAGCTCAACAGGAACTAATGAAAAACTGTTTTTT. This chain links TRBV5-5 with TRBJ1-4; maybe TRBD1 (5 bases). Trimming left V 3 bases short and J 1 base short, with 7 bases between. The germline V gene has CDR1 SGHKS and CDR2 YYEKEE (reference sequence). CDR3 length equals 14 residues.

On this clone: Other DNA sequences in the sample encode the same CDR3. This sequence joins TRBV7-9 and TRBJ1-2, with no clear D. Trimming pared 3 bases from V and 6 bases from J, leaving 8 bases between. The germline V gene has CDR1 SEHNR and CDR2 FQNEAQ (reference sequence). This CDR3 comprises 12 residues. In nucleotides, the CDR3 is TGTGCCAGCAGCTTCGGGTTGGATGGCTACACCTTC. The encoded protein is CASSFGLDGYTF.

The chain is built from TRBV28 and TRBJ1-4, with TRBD1 identical over 7 bases. Trimming took 0 bases from V and 2 from J; bases not matched to a gene: 9. Germline assignment: CDR1 MDHEN and CDR2 SYDVKM. This CDR3 contains 18 residues. CDR3 DNA sequence: TGTGCCAGCAGTTTATGGGGGGACCTAGGGGGCACTAATGAAAAACTGTTTTTT. It is translated as CASSLWGDLGGTNEKLFF.

The V gene is TRBV29-1, the J gene TRBJ1-1, with D unresolved. Deletions cut 5 bases from V and 4 bases from J, with 20 bases between. The CDR3 is 15 amino acids. In germline, CDR1 is SQVTM, CDR2 ANQGSEA. The CDR3 nucleotides read TGCAGCGTTCGGAGAGGAGGCCAAGGGAGCACTGAAGCTTTCTTT. Translated: CSVRRGGQGSTEAFF.

The V and J genes are TRBV30 and TRBJ2-7, with D tentatively TRBD1 (6 bases). CDR3 length equals 15 residues. Germline V gene sequence: CDR1 GTSNPN, CDR2 SVGIG (reference sequence). V lost 2 bases to trimming and J lost 2 bases, with 16 bases between them. The CDR3, as DNA: TGTGCCTGGAGTCCCTCCGTCGACAGGACCTACGAGCAGTACTTC. Translated, it gives CAWSPSVDRTYEQYF.

This clone was found a few times. This chain links TRBV19 with TRBJ2-2, with D perhaps TRBD2 (5 bases). The V gene's germline CDR1 is LNHDA and CDR2 SQIVND (reference sequence). The CDR3 has 13 amino acids. The CDR3 loop is CATNILRGGELFF. The DNA for the CDR3 is TGTGCTACAAACATCCTCCGGGGCGGGGAGCTGTTTTTT.

V is TRBV5-4 and J is TRBJ1-1; D is perhaps TRBD1 (5 bases). This CDR3 comprises 16 residues. The germline V gene has CDR1 SGHNT and CDR2 YYREEE (reference sequence). V was pared by 4 bases and J by 4 bases, with 20 bases between. This CDR3 is CASSAGSPGLTTEAFF. As DNA, the CDR3 is TGTGCCAGCAGCGCGGGAAGCCCGGGACTGACCACTGAAGCTTTCTTT.

The chain is built from TRBV18 and TRBJ2-6; D is unresolved. Germline CDR1 KGHSH, CDR2 LQKENI. V lost 3 bases, J lost 0 bases, and 6 bases lay in between. The CDR3 runs to 15 residues. CDR3 bases: TGTGCCAGCTCACCGCAGGCCTCTGGGGCCAACGTCCTGACTTTC. Its translation: CASSPQASGANVLTF.